This paragraph covers one T cell receptor beta chain sequence. Antigen: not known. This sample was included in a study of cytomegalovirus exposure and HLA in healthy donors. The PCR contained 60 Vbeta and 13 Jbeta primers. The method was immunoSEQ multiplex PCR; TCRdb's version includes in-frame clones alone and lacks a portion of them. This table has roughly 160,000 clones, 80% to 90% appearing once. Findings and limits, study-wide: An analysis done earlier found most TCR beta V segments productive about 90% or about 30% of the time. TCR beta sequences reportedly predicted the HLA-A and HLA-B alleles of most subjects accurately. Overall, approximately 150 TCR beta chains were annotated as cytomegalovirus-associated.

The clonotype was recovered from a man aged 25-40 years in good health and CMV-seropositive. The source material was PBMCs.

CDR3 DNA: TGTGCCAGCAGTGAAGGGAGCTCCTACAATGAGCAGTTCTTC. Its translation: CASSEGSSYNEQFF. The genes are TRBV2 and TRBJ2-1; D remains unclear. The V gene's germline CDR1 is SNHLY and CDR2 FYNNEI. Trimming took off 1 base at V and 0 bases at J, with 4 bases between the two ends. The CDR3 has 14 amino acids.